This paragraph covers one T cell receptor beta chain sequence. Its antigen is undetermined. The data were taken from a study of T cell responses to AZD1222 COVID-19 vaccine. Produced via immunoSEQ multiplex PCR; TCRdb's table is partial and in-frame only. The table includes over 110,000 clones, roughly 90% detected once. General study points: Among AZD1222 vaccinees, only six or seven were seropositive at baseline. Repertoire collection took place solely once the T cell response had peaked. When two AZD1222 doses had been given, Spike-specific TCR breadth and depth rose.

Pooled samples include second doses given at about 4 or 12 weeks. V dropped 4 bases and J dropped 5 bases, with 13 bases sitting between them. The CDR3 is 13 residues long. The germline CDR1 and CDR2 sequences are SQVTM and ANQGSEA. The material was peripheral blood, obtained 28 days after the second AZD1222 dose. The receptor comes from an adult who received the AZD1222 COVID-19 vaccine. The rearrangement links TRBV29-1 to TRBJ2-3; maybe TRBD2 (6 bases). This CDR3 reads CSVGQGLGDTQYF. The CDR3 region has the DNA TGCAGCGTTGGCCAGGGACTCGGAGATACGCAGTATTTT.